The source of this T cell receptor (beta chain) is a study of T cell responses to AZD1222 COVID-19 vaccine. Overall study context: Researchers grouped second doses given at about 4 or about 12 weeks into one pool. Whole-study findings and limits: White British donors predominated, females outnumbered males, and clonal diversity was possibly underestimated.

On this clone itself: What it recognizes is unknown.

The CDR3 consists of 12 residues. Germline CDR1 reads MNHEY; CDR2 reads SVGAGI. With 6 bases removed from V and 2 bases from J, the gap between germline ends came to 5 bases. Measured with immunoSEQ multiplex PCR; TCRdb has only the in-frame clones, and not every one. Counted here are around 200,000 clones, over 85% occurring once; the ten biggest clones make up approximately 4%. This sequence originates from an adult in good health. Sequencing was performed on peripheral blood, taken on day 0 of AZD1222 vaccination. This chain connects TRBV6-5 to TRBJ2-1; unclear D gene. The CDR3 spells CASRETYNEQFF. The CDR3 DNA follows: TGTGCCAGCAGGGAGACCTACAATGAGCAGTTCTTC.